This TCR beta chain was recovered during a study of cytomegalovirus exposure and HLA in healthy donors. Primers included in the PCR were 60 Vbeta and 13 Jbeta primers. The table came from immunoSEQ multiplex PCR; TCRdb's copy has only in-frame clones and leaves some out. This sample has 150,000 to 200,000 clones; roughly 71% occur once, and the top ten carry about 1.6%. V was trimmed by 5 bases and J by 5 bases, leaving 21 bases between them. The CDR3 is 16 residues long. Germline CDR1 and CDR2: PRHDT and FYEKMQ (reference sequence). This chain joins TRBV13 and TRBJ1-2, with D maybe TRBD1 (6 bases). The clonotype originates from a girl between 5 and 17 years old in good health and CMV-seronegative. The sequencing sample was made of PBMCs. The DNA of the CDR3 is TGTGCCAGCAGCCCTCGGACAGTCACCAGAAAGTATGGCTACACCTTC. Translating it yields CASSPRTVTRKYGYTF.